The entry below gives a single T cell receptor beta chain sequence along with its context. In this sample, this clonotype turned up a few times. No antigen is known for it. No much larger clonotype is one base removed from it; base qualities were not supplied. The sample is drawn from a study of regulatory T cells in long-lasting Graves disease (dated by TCRdb to about 2021). With regard to the full study: To count as having persistent Graves' disease, a patient had to have received antithyroid drug treatment for over 5 years with TSH receptor autoantibodies remaining persistently positive. The study took place in China and was registered as a clinical trial. Persistent Graves' disease patients in the clinical cohort had taken antithyroid drugs for around 10 years on average. Persistent Graves' disease patients were compared with newly diagnosed Graves' disease patients by peripheral blood TCR sequencing and RNA sequencing. TCR sequencing covered some 13 persistent and 20 newly diagnosed Graves' disease patients, around 33 samples in total.

Study-level results and caveats: Compared with newly diagnosed patients, patients with persistent Graves' disease had lower TCR Shannon entropy and fewer highly expanded clones, which suggests clonal expansion. Because the primary lesion, thyroid tissue, could not be accessed, the study looked at peripheral blood alone. More public clonotypes were shared among persistent patients (around 3,000) than among newly diagnosed patients (just under 1,000). Only the TCR beta chain was sequenced and analyzed. Preferential use of TRBV28, TRBJ1-2 and TRBJ2-5 was observed in persistent disease, whereas TRBV20-1 and TRBJ2-1 were favored in newly diagnosed disease. The authors acknowledged the small sample size as a limitation that may reduce accuracy.

The time point label on this specimen signifies: persistent/refractory GD, antithyroid drugs over 5 years with positive TRAb. RNA was extracted from PBMCs in TRIzol for both TCR sequencing and RNA sequencing. The diagnosis of Graves' disease was made according to American Thyroid Association guidelines. Patients for the study were recruited at an endocrinology department in Xi'an, China. Each patient gave approximately 9.7 milliliters of peripheral blood, collected in an EDTA anticoagulant tube. Ficoll Paque Plus density gradient separation was used to isolate PBMCs, and no additional T cell sorting was done. RNA quality was checked with an Agilent 2100 Bioanalyzer and agarose gel, and concentration with a NanoDrop 2000. Library generation was performed with multiplex PCR. The sequencer was an Illumina HiSeq 4000. iRepertoire HTBI primers and Arm-PCR amplification of CDR3 regions were used to construct TCR beta libraries. Gel purification was performed on PCR products prior to sequencing. On the authors' methods: Gene usage analysis of CDR3 amino acid clonotypes used the approximately 62 TRBV and approximately 13 TRBJ segments found across samples. COPE and FqMerger were used to merge the filtered high-quality paired reads into contigs. BLAST was used to align contigs to IMGT TRBV, TRBD and TRBJ reference genes, and CDR3 was defined according to IMGT. Any clonotype with a frequency above 0.1% was counted as a highly expanded clone. Shannon entropy was used to measure repertoire diversity, and the Gini coefficient was used to measure V-J evenness. Clonotypes shared by more than one individual were considered public. TCRdb trimmed the raw reads at Q25, called clones with MiXCR and kept productive beta chains. Merged by CDR3 protein, the rows form single entries marked with the most common genes and DNA. For this entry, the V and J calls and clone size follow TCRdb and not the study's own pipeline. The table for this sample lists fewer than 550,000 distinct CDR3 sequences; 20% to 25% of them were counted only once. The ten largest clonotypes hold 6.5% to 9% of the sample.

V lost 5 bases and J lost 2 bases; the stretch between them is 16 bases long. The CDR3 runs 14 residues from the cysteine to the phenylalanine. Only the CDR3 region is kept as DNA, spanning 42 bases read in frame from base 1. CDR1 DFQATT and CDR2 SNEGSKA were looked up in the germline V gene (reference sequence). The rearrangement joined TRBV20-1 to TRBJ2-7, and perhaps TRBD1 as D gene, on 5 matching bases. The starting material was peripheral blood mononuclear cells (PBMCs), obtained when the disease was refractory, from a patient treated with antithyroid drugs. The sequence derives from a female donor with Graves disease. The CDR3 region has the sequence CSASIMTVTYEQYF. Here is the DNA: TGCAGTGCTTCGATCATGACAGTTACCTACGAGCAGTACTTC.